The next 9 T cell receptor beta chains were all read from a single sample in a study of T cell responses to AZD1222 COVID-19 vaccine. Assay used: immunoSEQ multiplex PCR; TCRdb lists only in-frame clones, some missing. The data hold some 100,000 clones, with roughly 90% observed a single time. The sequencing here drew on peripheral blood, taken on day 0 of AZD1222 vaccination. All receptors derive from an adult in good health.

The chain combines TRBV10-2 with TRBJ1-5; a possible D gene is TRBD1 (5 bases). The germline V and J ends were trimmed by 6 bases and 0 bases, with 12 bases remaining between them. The CDR3 extends over 15 amino acids. CDR1 is WSHSY, CDR2 SAAADI, per germline. CDR3 loop: CASSEQAYSNQPQHF. The CDR3 region has the DNA TGCGCCAGCAGCGAACAGGCCTATAGCAATCAGCCCCAGCATTTT.

The chain carries TRBV29-1 and TRBJ2-2; D remains ambiguous. V was shortened by 5 bases and J by 0 bases, with 10 bases between the two germline ends. Per germline, CDR1 SQVTM and CDR2 ANQGSEA. The CDR3 contains 14 residues. As DNA, the CDR3 is TGCAGCGTTAAGCCCTTCGCGAACACCGGGGAGCTGTTTTTT. Its protein product is CSVKPFANTGELFF.

This clone was recorded once. The chain is built from TRBV5-1 and TRBJ2-1; a weak D match, TRBD2 (6 bases). The germline V and J ends were trimmed by 0 bases and 1 base, with 8 bases remaining between them. Germline assignment: CDR1 SGHRS and CDR2 YFSETQ. This CDR3 comprises 15 residues. CDR3 in amino acids: CASSLVGTSYNEQFF. DNA for the CDR3: TGCGCCAGCAGCTTGGTAGGGACTTCCTACAATGAGCAGTTCTTC. Variable domain in full (rest from reference TRBV5-1 and TRBJ2-1): KAGVTQTPRYLIKTRGQQVTLSCSPISGHRSVSWYQQTPGQGLQFLFEYFSETQRNKGNFPGRFSGRQFSNSRSEMNVSTLELGDSALYLCASSLVGTSYNEQFFGPGTRLTVL.

J is TRBJ2-3 and V is TRBV7-2, with 7 bases aligning to TRBD2. This CDR3 comprises 16 residues. The V segment lost 1 base and the J segment 1 base; nucleotides outside the gene matches: 5. Germline assignment: CDR1 SGHTA and CDR2 FQGNSA. The CDR3 bases are TGTGCCAGCAGCTTAGGCCCGCTAGCGGGCACAGATACGCAGTATTTT. Translation gives CASSLGPLAGTDTQYF.

The chain uses TRBV7-9 and TRBJ2-1; TRBD1 or TRBD2 may be the D gene (7 bases each). The CDR3 contains 15 residues. Germline V gene data show CDR1 as SEHNR and CDR2 as FQNEAQ (reference sequence). With 8 bases removed from V and 8 bases from J, the gap between germline ends came to 22 bases. The CDR3 loop is CASSQPGGGPYEQFF. The DNA for the CDR3 is TGTGCCAGCTCCCAGCCAGGGGGAGGGCCCTATGAGCAGTTCTTC.

The chain links TRBV7-6 to TRBJ2-5, with TRBD1 matching 7 bases. CDR3 length: 16 amino acids. The V segment lost 0 bases and the J segment 5 bases; nucleotides outside the gene matches: 9. Germline V lookup: CDR1 SGHVS, CDR2 FNYEAQ. CDR3 loop: CASSLALTGVGETQYF. The CDR3 nucleotides read TGTGCCAGCAGCTTAGCCCTAACAGGGGTCGGCGAGACCCAGTACTTC.

The V call is TRBV19, the J call TRBJ1-2; 12 bases are shared with TRBD1. V lost 7 bases and J lost 6; bases outside the gene matches: 12. In germline, CDR1 is LNHDA, CDR2 SQIVND (reference sequence). The CDR3 runs to 16 residues. CDR3 region: CASTGTGGRFSDGYTF. CDR3 coding DNA: TGTGCCAGTACCGGGACAGGGGGCCGATTTAGCGATGGCTACACCTTC.

The rearrangement joins TRBV6-5 to TRBJ1-4; TRBD1 might be the D (5 bases). CDR1 and CDR2 (germline): MNHEY, SVGAGI. This CDR3 is 13 amino acids long. The V and J ends lost 5 bases and 4 bases respectively, with 8 bases between them. The CDR3 loop reads CASSPGINEKLFF. CDR3 bases: TGTGCCAGCAGTCCAGGGATTAATGAAAAACTGTTTTTT.

The chain carries TRBV2 and TRBJ2-2; D is possibly TRBD2 (5 bases). Germline assignment: CDR1 SNHLY and CDR2 FYNNEI. This CDR3 has 15 residues. V lost 4 bases and J lost 3, with 12 bases in between. CDR3 DNA: TGTGCCAGCAGTGCGTTCCTCGGGGACACCGGGGAGCTGTTTTTT. Amino acids: CASSAFLGDTGELFF.